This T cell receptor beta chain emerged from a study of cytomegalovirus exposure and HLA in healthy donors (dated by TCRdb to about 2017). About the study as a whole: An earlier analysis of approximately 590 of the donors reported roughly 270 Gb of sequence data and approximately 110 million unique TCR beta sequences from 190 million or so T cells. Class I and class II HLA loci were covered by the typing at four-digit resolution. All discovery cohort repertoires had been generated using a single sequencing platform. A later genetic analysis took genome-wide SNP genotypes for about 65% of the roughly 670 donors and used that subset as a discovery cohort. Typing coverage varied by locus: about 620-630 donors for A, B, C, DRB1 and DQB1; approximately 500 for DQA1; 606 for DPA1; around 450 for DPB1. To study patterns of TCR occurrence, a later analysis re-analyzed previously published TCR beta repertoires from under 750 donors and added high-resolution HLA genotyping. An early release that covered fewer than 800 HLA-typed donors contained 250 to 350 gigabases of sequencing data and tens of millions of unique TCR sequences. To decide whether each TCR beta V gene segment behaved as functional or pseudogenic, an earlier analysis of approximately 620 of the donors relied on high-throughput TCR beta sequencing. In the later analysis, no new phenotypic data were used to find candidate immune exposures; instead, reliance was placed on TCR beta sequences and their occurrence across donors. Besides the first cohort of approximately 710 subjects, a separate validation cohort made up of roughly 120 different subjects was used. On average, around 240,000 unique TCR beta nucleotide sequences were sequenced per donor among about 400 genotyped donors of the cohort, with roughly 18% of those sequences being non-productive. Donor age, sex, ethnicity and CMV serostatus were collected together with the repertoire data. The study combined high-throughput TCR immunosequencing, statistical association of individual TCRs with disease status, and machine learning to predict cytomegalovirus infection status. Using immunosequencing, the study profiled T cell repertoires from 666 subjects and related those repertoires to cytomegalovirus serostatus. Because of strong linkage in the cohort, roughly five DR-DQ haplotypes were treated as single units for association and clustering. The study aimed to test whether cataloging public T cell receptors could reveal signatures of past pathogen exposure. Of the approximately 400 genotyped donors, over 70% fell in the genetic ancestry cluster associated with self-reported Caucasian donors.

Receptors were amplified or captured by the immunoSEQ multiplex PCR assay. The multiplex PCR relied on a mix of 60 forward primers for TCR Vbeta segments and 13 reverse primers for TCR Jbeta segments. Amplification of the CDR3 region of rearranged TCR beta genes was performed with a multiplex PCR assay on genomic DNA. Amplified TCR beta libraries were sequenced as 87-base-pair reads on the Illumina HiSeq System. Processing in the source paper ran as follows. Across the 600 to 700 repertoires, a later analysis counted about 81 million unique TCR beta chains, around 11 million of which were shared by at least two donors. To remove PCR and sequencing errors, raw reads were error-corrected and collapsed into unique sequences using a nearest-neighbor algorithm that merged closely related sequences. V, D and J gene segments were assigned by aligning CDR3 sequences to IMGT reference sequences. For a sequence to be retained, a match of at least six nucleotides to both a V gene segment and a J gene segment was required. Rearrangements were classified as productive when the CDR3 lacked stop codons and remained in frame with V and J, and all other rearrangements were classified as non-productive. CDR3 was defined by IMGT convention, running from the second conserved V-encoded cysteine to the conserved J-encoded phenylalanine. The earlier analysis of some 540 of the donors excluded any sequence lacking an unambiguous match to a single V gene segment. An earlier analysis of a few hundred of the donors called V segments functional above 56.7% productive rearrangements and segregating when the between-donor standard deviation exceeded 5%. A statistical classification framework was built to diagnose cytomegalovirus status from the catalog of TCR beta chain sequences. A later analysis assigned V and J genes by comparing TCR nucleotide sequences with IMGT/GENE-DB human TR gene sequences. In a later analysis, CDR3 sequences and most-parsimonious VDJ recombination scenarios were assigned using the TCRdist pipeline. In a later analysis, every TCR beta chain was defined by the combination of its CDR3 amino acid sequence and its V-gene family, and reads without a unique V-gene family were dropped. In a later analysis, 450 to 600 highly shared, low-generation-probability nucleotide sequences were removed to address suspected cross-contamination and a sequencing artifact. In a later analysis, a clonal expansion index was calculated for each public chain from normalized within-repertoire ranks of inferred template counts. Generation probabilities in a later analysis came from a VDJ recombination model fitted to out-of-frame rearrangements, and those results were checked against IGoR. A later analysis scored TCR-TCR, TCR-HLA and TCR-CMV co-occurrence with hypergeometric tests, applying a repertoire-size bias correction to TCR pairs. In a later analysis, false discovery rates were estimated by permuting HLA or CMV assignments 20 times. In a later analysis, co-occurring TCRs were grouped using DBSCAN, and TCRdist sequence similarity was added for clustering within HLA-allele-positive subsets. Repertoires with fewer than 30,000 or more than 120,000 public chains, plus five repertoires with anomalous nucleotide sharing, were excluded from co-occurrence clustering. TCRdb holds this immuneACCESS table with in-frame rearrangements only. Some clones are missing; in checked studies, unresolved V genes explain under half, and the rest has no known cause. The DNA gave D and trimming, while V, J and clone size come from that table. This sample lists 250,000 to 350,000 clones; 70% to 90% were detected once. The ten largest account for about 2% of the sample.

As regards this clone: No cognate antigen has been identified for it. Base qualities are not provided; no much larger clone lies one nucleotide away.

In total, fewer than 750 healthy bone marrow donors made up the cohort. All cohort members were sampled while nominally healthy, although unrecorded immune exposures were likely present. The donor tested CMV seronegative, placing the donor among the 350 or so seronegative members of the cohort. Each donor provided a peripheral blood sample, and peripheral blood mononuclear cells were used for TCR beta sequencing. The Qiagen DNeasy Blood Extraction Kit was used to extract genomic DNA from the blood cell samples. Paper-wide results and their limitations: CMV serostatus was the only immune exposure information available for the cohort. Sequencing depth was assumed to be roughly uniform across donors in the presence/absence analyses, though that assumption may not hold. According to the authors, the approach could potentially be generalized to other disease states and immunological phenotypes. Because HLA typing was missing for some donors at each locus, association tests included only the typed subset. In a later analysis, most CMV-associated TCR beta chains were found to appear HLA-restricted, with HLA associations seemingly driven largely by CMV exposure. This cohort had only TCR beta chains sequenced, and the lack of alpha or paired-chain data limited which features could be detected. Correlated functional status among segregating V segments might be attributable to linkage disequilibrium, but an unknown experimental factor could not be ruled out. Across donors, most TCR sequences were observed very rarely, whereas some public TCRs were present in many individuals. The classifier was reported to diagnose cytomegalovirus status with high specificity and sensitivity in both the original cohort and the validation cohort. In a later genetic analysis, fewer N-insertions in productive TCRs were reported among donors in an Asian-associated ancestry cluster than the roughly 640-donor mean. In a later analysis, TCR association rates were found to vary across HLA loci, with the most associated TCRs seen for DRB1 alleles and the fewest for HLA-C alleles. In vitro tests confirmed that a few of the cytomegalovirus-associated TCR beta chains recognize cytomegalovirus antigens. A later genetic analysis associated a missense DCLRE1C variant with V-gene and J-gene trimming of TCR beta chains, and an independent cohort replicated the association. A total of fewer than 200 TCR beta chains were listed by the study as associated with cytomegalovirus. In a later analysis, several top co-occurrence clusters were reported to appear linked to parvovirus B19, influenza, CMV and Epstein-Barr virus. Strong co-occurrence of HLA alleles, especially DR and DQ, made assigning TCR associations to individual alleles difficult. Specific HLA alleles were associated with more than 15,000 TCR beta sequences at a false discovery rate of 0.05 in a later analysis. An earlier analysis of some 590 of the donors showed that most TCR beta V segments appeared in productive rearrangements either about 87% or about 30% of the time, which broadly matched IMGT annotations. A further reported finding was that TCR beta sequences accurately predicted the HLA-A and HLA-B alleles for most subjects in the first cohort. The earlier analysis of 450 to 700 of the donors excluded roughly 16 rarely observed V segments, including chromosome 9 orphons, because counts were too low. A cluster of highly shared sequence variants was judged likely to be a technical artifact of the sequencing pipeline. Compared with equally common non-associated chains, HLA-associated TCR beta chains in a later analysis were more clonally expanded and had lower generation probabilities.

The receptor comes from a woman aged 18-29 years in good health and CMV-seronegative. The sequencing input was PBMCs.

The DNA is as follows: TGTGCCAGCACCTACCTGGGCCGATACGAAGCTTTCTTT. Translated, it reads CASTYLGRYEAFF. This chain is built from TRBV11-2 and TRBJ1-1; the D segment cannot be called with confidence. From a lookup of the germline V gene, CDR1 and CDR2 are SGHAT and FQNNGV. The CDR3 covers 13 residues, taking in both the cysteine and the phenylalanine. Only the CDR3 part of the read is kept: 39 bases, read in frame from the first base. V is cut by 7 bases and J by 8 bases, and the space between the germline ends is 17 bases.